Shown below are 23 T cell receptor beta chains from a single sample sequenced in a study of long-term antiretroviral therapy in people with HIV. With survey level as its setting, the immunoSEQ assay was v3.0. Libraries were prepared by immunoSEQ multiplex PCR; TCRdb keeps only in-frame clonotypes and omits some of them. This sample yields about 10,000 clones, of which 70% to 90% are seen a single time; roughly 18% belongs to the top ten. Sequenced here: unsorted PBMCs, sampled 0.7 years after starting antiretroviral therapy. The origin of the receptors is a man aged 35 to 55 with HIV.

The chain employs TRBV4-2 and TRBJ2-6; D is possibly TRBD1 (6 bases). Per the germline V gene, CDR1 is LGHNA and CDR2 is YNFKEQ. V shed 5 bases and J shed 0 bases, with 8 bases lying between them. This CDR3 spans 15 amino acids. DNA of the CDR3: TGTGCCAGCAGCAGGGACATCTCTGGGGCCAACGTCCTGACTTTC. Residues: CASSRDISGANVLTF.

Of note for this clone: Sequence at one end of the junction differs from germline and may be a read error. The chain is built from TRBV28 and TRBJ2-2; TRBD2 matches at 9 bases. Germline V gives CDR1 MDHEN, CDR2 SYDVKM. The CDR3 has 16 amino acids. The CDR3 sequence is CASNPFGLANSGELFF. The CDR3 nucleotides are TGTGCCAGCAATCCCTTCGGACTAGCGAACTCCGGGGAGCTGTTTTTT.

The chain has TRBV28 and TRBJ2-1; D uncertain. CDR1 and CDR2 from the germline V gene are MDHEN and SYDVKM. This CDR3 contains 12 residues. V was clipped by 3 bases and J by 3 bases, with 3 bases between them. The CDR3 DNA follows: TGTGCCAGCAGTTTTCTCTACAATGAGCAGTTCTTC. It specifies CASSFLYNEQFF.

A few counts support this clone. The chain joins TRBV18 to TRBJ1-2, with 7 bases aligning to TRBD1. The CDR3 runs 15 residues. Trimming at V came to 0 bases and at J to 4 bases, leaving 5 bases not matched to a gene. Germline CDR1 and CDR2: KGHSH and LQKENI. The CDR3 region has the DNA TGTGCCAGCTCACCACCGCAGGGGGAGAGCTATGGCTACACCTTC. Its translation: CASSPPQGESYGYTF.

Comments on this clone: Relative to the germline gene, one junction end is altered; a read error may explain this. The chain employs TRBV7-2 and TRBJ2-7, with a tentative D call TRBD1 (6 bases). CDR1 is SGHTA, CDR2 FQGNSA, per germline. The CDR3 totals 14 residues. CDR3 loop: CASSAGQRHTTFRF. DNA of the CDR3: TGTGCCAGCAGCGCAGGACAGAGACACACGACCTTCCGATTC.

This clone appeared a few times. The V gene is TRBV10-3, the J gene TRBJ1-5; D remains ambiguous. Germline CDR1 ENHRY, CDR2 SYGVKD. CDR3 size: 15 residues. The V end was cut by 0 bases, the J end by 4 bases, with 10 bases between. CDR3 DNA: TGTGCCATCAGTGAGTCAGTAACTCTGAATCAGCCCCAGCATTTT. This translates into CAISESVTLNQPQHF.

The CDR3 nucleotides read TGTGCCAGCAGCCCGGGACCGATCGGGAACACCGGGGAGCTGTTTTTT. It encodes CASSPGPIGNTGELFF. The chain has TRBV7-9 and TRBJ2-2; perhaps D is TRBD1 or TRBD2 (5 bases each). Germline CDR1 reads SEHNR; CDR2 reads FQNEAQ (reference sequence). Trimming stripped 5 bases from V and 1 base from J, with 14 bases between. CDR3 length: 16 amino acids.

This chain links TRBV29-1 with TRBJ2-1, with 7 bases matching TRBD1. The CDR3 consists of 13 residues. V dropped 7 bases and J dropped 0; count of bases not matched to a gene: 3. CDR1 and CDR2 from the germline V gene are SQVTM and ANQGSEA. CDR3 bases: TGCAGCGCCCGGGACAGCTCCTACAATGAGCAGTTCTTC. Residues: CSARDSSYNEQFF.

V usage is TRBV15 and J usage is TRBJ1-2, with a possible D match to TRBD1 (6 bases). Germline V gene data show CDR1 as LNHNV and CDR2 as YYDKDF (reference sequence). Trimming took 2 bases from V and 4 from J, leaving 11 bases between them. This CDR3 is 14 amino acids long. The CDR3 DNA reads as TGTGCCACCAGCAGATCAACAGGGTCCTATGGCTACACCTTC. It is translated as CATSRSTGSYGYTF.

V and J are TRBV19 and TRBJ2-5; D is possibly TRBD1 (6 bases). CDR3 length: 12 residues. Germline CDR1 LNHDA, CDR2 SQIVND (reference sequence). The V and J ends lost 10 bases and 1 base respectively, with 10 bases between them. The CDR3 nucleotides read TGTGCCATCAGGACAGTCCAAGAGACCCAGTACTTC. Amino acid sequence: CAIRTVQETQYF.

CDR3 in amino acids: CASSSDNPGTQYF. DNA of the CDR3: TGCGCCAGCAGCTCGGACAACCCCGGGACGCAGTACTTC. The genes are TRBV5-1 and TRBJ2-7, with D perhaps being TRBD1 or TRBD2 (5 bases each). CDR3 length: 13 residues. The V end lost 3 bases, the J end lost 9 bases, and 16 bases lay between the germline ends. Germline V gene lookup returns CDR1 SGHRS and CDR2 YFSETQ.

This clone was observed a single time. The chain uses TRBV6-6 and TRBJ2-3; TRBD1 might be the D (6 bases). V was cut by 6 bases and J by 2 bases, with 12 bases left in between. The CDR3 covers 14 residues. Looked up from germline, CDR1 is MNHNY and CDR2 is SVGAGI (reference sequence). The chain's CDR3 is CASRHTGFTDTQYF. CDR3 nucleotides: TGTGCCAGCAGGCATACAGGGTTCACAGATACGCAGTATTTT.

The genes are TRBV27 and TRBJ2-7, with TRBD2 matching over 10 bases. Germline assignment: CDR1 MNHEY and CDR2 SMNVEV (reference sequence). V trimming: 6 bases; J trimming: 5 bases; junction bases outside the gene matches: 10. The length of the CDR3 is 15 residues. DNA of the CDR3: TGTGCCAGCAGGAAGGTAACCGGGACTAGCGACGAGCAGTACTTC. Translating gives CASRKVTGTSDEQYF.

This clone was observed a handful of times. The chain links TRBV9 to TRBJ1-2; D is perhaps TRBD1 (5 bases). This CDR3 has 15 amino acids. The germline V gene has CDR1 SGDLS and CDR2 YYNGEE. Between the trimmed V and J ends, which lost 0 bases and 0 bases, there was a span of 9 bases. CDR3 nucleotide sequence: TGTGCCAGCAGCGTAGAGGGGAACCCTAACTATGGCTACACCTTC. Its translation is CASSVEGNPNYGYTF.

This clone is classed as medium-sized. CDR3 residues: CASSLARGLAGLEQFF. CDR3 nucleotides: TGTGCCAGCAGCTTAGCGAGGGGACTAGCGGGACTTGAGCAGTTCTTC. V is TRBV7-9 and J is TRBJ2-1; 13 bases are shared with TRBD2. CDR1 is SEHNR, CDR2 FQNEAQ, per germline (reference sequence). The V gene end was trimmed by 0 bases and the J gene end by 9 bases; junction bases not matched to a gene: 5. The CDR3 consists of 16 residues.

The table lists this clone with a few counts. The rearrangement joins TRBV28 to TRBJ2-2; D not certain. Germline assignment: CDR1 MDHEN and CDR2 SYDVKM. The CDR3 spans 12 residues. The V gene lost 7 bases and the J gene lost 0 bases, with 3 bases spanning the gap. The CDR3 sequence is CASTPNTGELFF. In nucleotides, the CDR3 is TGTGCCAGCACCCCGAACACCGGGGAGCTGTTTTTT.

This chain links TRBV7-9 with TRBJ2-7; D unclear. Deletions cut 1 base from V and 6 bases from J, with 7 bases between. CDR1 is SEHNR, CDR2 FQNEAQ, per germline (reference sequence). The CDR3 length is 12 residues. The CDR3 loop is CASSLGAREQYF. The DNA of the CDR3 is TGTGCCAGCAGCTTAGGTGCCCGCGAGCAGTACTTC. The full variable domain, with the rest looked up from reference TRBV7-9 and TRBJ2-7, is DTGVSQNPRHKITKRGQNVTFRCDPISEHNRLYWYRQTLGQGPEFLTYFQNEAQLEKSRLLSDRFSAERPKGSFSTLEIQRTEQGDSAMYLCASSLGAREQYFGPGTRLTVT.

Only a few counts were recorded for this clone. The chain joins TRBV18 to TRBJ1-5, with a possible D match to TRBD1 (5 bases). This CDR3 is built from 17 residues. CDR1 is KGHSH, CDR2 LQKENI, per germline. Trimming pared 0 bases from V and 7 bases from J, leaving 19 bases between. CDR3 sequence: CASSPPGGSAFGQPQHF. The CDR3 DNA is TGTGCCAGCTCACCACCCGGGGGTTCTGCCTTCGGCCAGCCCCAGCATTTT.

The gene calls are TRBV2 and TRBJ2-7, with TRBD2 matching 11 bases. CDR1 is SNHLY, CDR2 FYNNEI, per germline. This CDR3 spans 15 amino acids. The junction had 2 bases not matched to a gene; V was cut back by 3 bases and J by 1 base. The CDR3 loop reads CASSDSSGRSYEQYF. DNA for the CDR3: TGTGCCAGCAGTGATTCTAGCGGGAGGTCCTACGAGCAGTACTTC.

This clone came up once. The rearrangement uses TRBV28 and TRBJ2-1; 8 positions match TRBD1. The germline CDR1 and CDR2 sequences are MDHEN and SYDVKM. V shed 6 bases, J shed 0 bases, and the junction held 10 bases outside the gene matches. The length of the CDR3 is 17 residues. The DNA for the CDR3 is TGTGCCAGCAGCAGTGGACAGGGCAGGGGCTCCTACAATGAGCAGTTCTTC. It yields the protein CASSSGQGRGSYNEQFF.

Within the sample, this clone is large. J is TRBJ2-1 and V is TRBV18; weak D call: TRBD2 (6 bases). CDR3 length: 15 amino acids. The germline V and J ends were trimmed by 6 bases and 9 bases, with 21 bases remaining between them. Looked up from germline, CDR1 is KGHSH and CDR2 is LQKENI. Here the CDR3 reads CASSPEITGVVEQFF. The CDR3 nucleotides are TGTGCCAGCTCTCCTGAAATTACGGGAGTAGTTGAGCAGTTCTTC.

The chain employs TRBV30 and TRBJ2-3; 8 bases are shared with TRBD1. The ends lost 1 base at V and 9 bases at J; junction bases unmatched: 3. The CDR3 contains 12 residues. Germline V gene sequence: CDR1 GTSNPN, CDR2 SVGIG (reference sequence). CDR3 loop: CAWSGDRSTQYF. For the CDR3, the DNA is TGTGCCTGGAGTGGGGACAGGAGCACGCAGTATTTT.

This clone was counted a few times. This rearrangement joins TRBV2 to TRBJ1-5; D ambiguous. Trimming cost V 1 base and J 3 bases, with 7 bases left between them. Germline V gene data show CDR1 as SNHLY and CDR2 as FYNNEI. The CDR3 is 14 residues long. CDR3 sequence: CASSEGNFNQPQHF. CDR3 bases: TGTGCCAGCAGTGAAGGGAACTTCAATCAGCCCCAGCATTTT. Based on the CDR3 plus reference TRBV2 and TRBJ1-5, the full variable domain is EPEVTQTPSHQVTQMGQEVILRCVPISNHLYFYWYRQILGQKVEFLVSFYNNEISEKSEIFDDQFSVERPDGSNFTLKIRSTKLEDSAMYFCASSEGNFNQPQHFGDGTRLSIL.